This T cell receptor (beta chain) appears in the sequencing data of a study of cytomegalovirus exposure and HLA in healthy donors. A multiplex PCR was run with 60 Vbeta primers and 13 Jbeta primers. The protocol was immunoSEQ multiplex PCR, while the TCRdb copy is restricted to in-frame clones and leaves out a portion. The sample holds some 100,000 clones, roughly 88% seen once. Concerning this clone: Antigen unknown.

Study outcomes and limitations: Specific recognition of CMV antigens was confirmed in vitro for a few chains (all CMV-associated). Reported performance of the classifier showed diagnosis of cytomegalovirus status with high specificity and sensitivity.

From germline, CDR1 is SNHLY and CDR2 FYNNEI. Trimming shortened V by 4 bases and J by 2 bases, and 11 bases separated the two germline ends. CDR3 length equals 15 residues. This TCR came from a woman between 18 and 29 years old in good health and CMV-seronegative. What was sequenced was PBMCs. This chain uses TRBV2 with TRBJ2-2, with D tentatively TRBD2 (6 bases). The CDR3 DNA follows: TGTGCCAGCAGTGCCCGCGGGGTAAACACCGGGGAGCTGTTTTTT. Translation gives CASSARGVNTGELFF.